A single sample gave rise to the 29 T cell receptor beta chains below, sequenced in a study of T cell changes during pregnancy in multiple sclerosis (dated by TCRdb to the late 2010s). The method behind the library was the immunoSEQ multiplex PCR assay. The immuneACCESS repertoire file appears here via TCRdb, limited to in-frame rearrangements. These files lack a portion of the clones; in checked studies, under half of the deficit traces to unresolved V genes, and the cause of the others is not known. Within this sample are 40,000 or so clones, with over 75% of them counted one time only. Approximately 7.8% of the sample goes to the ten largest clones. The source material was CD8+ T cells from peripheral blood mononuclear cells, sampled before pregnancy. The origin of the receptors is a female donor with multiple sclerosis, enrolled in a pregnancy study.

V is TRBV6-5 and J is TRBJ2-3, with TRBD2 identical over 7 bases. The CDR3 length is 15 residues. Per germline, CDR1 MNHEY and CDR2 SVGAGI. V shed 5 bases, J shed 6 bases, and the junction held 11 bases outside the gene matches. CDR3: CASSPSGIGGDTQYF. CDR3 sequence (DNA): TGTGCCAGCAGTCCCTCCGGCATCGGGGGGGATACGCAGTATTTT.

The chain links TRBV7-9 to TRBJ2-7; TRBD1 matches at 11 bases. Germline CDR1 and CDR2: SEHNR and FQNEAQ (reference sequence). The junction had 4 bases not matched to a gene; V was cut back by 5 bases and J by 1 base. The CDR3 sequence is 15 residues long. In nucleotides, the CDR3 is TGTGCCAGCAGCGGGGGACAGGGGGTATCCTACGAGCAGTACTTC. Residues: CASSGGQGVSYEQYF.

V gene TRBV19 combines with J gene TRBJ2-3; 8 positions match TRBD1. Germline V gives CDR1 LNHDA, CDR2 SQIVND (reference sequence). The CDR3 has 15 amino acids. With 5 bases clipped from V and 0 bases from J, the junction kept 4 bases outside the gene matches. This CDR3 is CASSPDRASTDTQYF. DNA of the CDR3: TGTGCCAGTAGTCCGGACAGGGCGAGCACAGATACGCAGTATTTT.

This chain joins TRBV6-5 and TRBJ1-5; tentatively, D is TRBD1 (6 bases). Trimming left V 8 bases short and J 4 bases short, with 12 bases between. The CDR3 covers 13 residues. Germline assignment: CDR1 MNHEY and CDR2 SVGAGI. The CDR3 nucleotides are TGTGCCAGCTCGGACAGTCAGAATCAGCCCCAGCATTTT. This encodes CASSDSQNQPQHF.

A single count supports this clone. The chain links TRBV4-3 to TRBJ2-1, with TRBD2 matching over 9 bases. CDR3 length: 18 residues. CDR1 is LGHNA and CDR2 is YSLEER in the germline V gene. The J segment lost 1 base and the V segment lost 1 base, leaving 8 bases of the junction unmatched. In DNA form, the CDR3 reads TGCGCCAGCAGCCAAGGAATAGCGGGAGCTAAGTCCTACAATGAGCAGTTCTTC. Protein product: CASSQGIAGAKSYNEQFF.

This clone showed up just a few times. The genes are TRBV19 and TRBJ1-2; TRBD1 aligns across 7 bases. This CDR3 contains 12 residues. Germline assignment: CDR1 LNHDA and CDR2 SQIVND (reference sequence). With V trimmed by 7 bases and J by 5 bases, 4 bases remained unmatched. As DNA, the CDR3 is TGTGCCAGTAATCACAGGGGTTATGGCTACACCTTC. Translation gives CASNHRGYGYTF.

This chain links TRBV6-1 with TRBJ1-2, with D unclear. Germline CDR1 reads MNHNS; CDR2 reads SASEGT. The CDR3 is 13 residues long. V lost 3 bases to trimming and J lost 2 bases, with 7 bases between them. The CDR3 nucleotides read TGTGCCAGCAGTGACTACAGCAACTATGGCTACACCTTC. The encoded protein is CASSDYSNYGYTF.

V usage is TRBV5-6 and J usage is TRBJ2-2; TRBD1 aligns across 7 bases. Germline V CDR1 and CDR2: SGHDT, YYEEEE. This CDR3 has 16 residues. V gave up 4 bases and J gave up 6 bases; unmatched junction bases: 12. CDR3 sequence reads: CASSGFLQGTAGELFF. The DNA for the CDR3 is TGTGCCAGCAGCGGTTTTTTACAGGGGACGGCCGGGGAGCTGTTTTTT.

This sequence joins TRBV27 and TRBJ2-3, with D maybe TRBD2 (5 bases). The germline V and J ends were trimmed by 8 bases and 4 bases, with 16 bases remaining between them. Germline lookup yields CDR1 MNHEY and CDR2 SMNVEV (reference sequence). CDR3 size: 14 residues. The CDR3 region is CASGSSGTADTQYF. CDR3 nucleotide sequence: TGTGCCAGCGGATCCAGCGGTACCGCAGATACGCAGTATTTT.

This clone was seen a handful of times. This sequence joins TRBV2 and TRBJ2-6; a weak D match, TRBD2 (5 bases). The V end lost 5 bases, the J end lost 0 bases, and 14 bases lay between the germline ends. The germline gives CDR1 SNHLY, CDR2 FYNNEI. The CDR3 totals 17 residues. The CDR3 sequence: CASSSGPGSSGANVLTF. The DNA for the CDR3 is TGTGCCAGCAGTTCCGGACCGGGAAGCTCTGGGGCCAACGTCCTGACTTTC.

The chain carries TRBV4-2 and TRBJ2-7; 9 bases agree with TRBD2. CDR1 and CDR2 (germline): LGHNA, YNFKEQ. The CDR3 loop spans 15 amino acids. V lost 0 bases to trimming and J lost 3 bases; unmatched junction nucleotides: 3. The CDR3 here is CASSQEASGNYEQYF. The CDR3 DNA reads TGTGCCAGCAGCCAAGAGGCTAGCGGGAACTACGAGCAGTACTTC.

CDR3 residues: CASSHRGLVPYEQYF. The CDR3 nucleotides are TGCGCCAGCAGCCACAGGGGCCTGGTCCCCTACGAGCAGTACTTC. The chain uses TRBV5-1 and TRBJ2-7, with 7 bases aligning to TRBD1. This CDR3 has 15 amino acids. Germline-derived CDR1 and CDR2 are SGHRS and YFSETQ. Trimming at V came to 4 bases and at J to 2 bases, leaving 9 bases not matched to a gene.

This clone has just a few counts. V is TRBV29-1 and J is TRBJ1-1, with D perhaps TRBD1 (6 bases). The CDR3 loop spans 13 amino acids. Germline V lookup: CDR1 SQVTM, CDR2 ANQGSEA. V lost 6 bases and J 11 bases, leaving 22 bases between the germline ends. This CDR3 is CSVPSTGIRGAFF. CDR3 nucleotide sequence: TGCAGCGTACCTTCCACAGGGATAAGGGGGGCTTTCTTT.

V gene TRBV5-1 combines with J gene TRBJ2-1, with 11 bases that match TRBD2. Germline trimming cut 0 bases from V and 5 bases from J; bases unmatched to any gene: 13. The germline gives CDR1 SGHRS, CDR2 YFSETQ. The CDR3 sequence is 19 residues long. CDR3: CASSLDLVSTSGRDNEQFF. The CDR3, as DNA: TGCGCCAGCAGCTTGGATCTGGTTTCCACTAGCGGGAGAGACAATGAGCAGTTCTTC.

This sequence joins TRBV9 and TRBJ2-1, with D maybe TRBD1 (5 bases). V was shortened by 3 bases and J by 4 bases, with 20 bases between the two germline ends. Germline CDR1 is SGDLS and CDR2 is YYNGEE. The CDR3 runs to 17 residues. CDR3 nucleotide sequence: TGTGCCAGCAGCGGGGAAAAAGGGGTAGATCCTTACAATGAGCAGTTCTTC. Amino acids: CASSGEKGVDPYNEQFF.

This clone showed up just a few times. The CDR3 DNA reads TGTGCCAGCAGGCCACAGGGAGGGGCTGAAGCTTTCTTT. Translated: CASRPQGGAEAFF. V and J are TRBV5-6 and TRBJ1-1, with D tentatively TRBD1 (6 bases). Per germline, CDR1 SGHDT and CDR2 YYEEEE. The CDR3 covers 13 residues. The ends were cut back, 5 bases at V and 6 bases at J, with 14 bases in the middle.

The rearrangement joins TRBV27 to TRBJ2-1; no clear D gene. Trimming took 6 bases from V and 6 from J, leaving 15 bases between them. Germline loops: CDR1 MNHEY, CDR2 SMNVEV (reference sequence). CDR3 size: 14 residues. In nucleotides, the CDR3 is TGTGCCAGCAGCCCCCTATTAAGTGGCAATGAGCAGTTCTTC. Protein sequence: CASSPLLSGNEQFF.

The chain employs TRBV7-9 and TRBJ2-7; TRBD1 matches 11 bases. Germline V lookup: CDR1 SEHNR, CDR2 FQNEAQ (reference sequence). The CDR3 is 15 residues long. The ends lost 1 base at V and 2 bases at J; junction bases unmatched: 1. The CDR3 DNA sequence: TGTGCCAGCAGCTTAGGGGACAGGGGGACCTACGAGCAGTACTTC. Residues: CASSLGDRGTYEQYF.

The chain combines TRBV9 with TRBJ2-3; 7 bases agree with TRBD1. Germline CDR1 and CDR2: SGDLS and YYNGEE. V gave up 3 bases and J gave up 2 bases; unmatched junction bases: 6. The CDR3 spans 15 residues. This chain's CDR3 is CASSGTGSNTDTQYF. CDR3 DNA sequence: TGTGCCAGCAGCGGGACAGGTTCCAACACAGATACGCAGTATTTT.

The genes are TRBV28 and TRBJ2-7, with a weak D call TRBD2 (6 bases). This CDR3 contains 15 residues. Germline CDR1 MDHEN, CDR2 SYDVKM. V shed 3 bases and J shed 0 bases, with 12 bases lying between them. The CDR3 DNA follows: TGTGCCAGCAGTTTCCGGGGACTGAACTCCTACGAGCAGTACTTC. This gives the protein CASSFRGLNSYEQYF.

The chain couples TRBV5-5 to TRBJ2-1, with 7 bases aligning to TRBD1. This CDR3 is 13 amino acids long. CDR1 and CDR2 (germline): SGHKS, YYEKEE (reference sequence). The ends lost 5 bases at V and 5 bases at J; junction bases unmatched: 4. Here the CDR3 DNA reads TGTGCCAGCAGATACACAGGGGACAATGAGCAGTTCTTC. It yields the protein CASRYTGDNEQFF.

Note on this clone: Here the CDR3 omits its conserved ending phenylalanine or tryptophan, so a read error is the likely source. The DNA is left out, because the CDR3 cannot be placed on it with certainty; the CDR3 is given as TCRdb lists it. V and J are TRBV21-1 and TRBJ2-7; TRBD1 is taken as the D call from the table, unchecked against the DNA. TRBV21-1 is labeled a pseudogene. Termini included, the CDR3 measures 16 amino acids. CDR3 amino acids: CASSARTGKSHPIEGG.

To note about this clone: An end of the junction differs from the germline gene, which may be a read error. The chain joins TRBV6-4 to TRBJ1-2, with D possibly matching TRBD1 (5 bases). Germline-derived CDR1 and CDR2 are MRHNA and SNTAGT. The CDR3 runs 13 residues. CDR3 DNA: TGTGCCAGCAGTGACGTGGGGGGAGGCTTCGCTTTCTTC. It yields the protein CASSDVGGGFAFF.

This clone was detected once. The chain uses TRBV6-5 and TRBJ2-1, with a possible D match to TRBD2 (6 bases). V was pared by 1 base and J by 5 bases, with 9 bases between. Germline V gene data show CDR1 as MNHEY and CDR2 as SVGAGI. This CDR3 contains 14 residues. CDR3 coding DNA: TGTGCCAGCAGTTACTGGGGGGTTAACAATGAGCAGTTCTTC. It codes for CASSYWGVNNEQFF.

The chain uses TRBV27 and TRBJ2-5; perhaps TRBD1 as D (5 bases). Germline V lookup: CDR1 MNHEY, CDR2 SMNVEV (reference sequence). This CDR3 has 13 amino acids. Trimming removed 6 bases from V and 1 base from J, with 9 bases in between. CDR3 DNA: TGTGCCAGCAGAGGTACAGGCCAAGAGACCCAGTACTTC. Its translation: CASRGTGQETQYF.

The V gene is TRBV28, the J gene TRBJ2-3, with D possibly being TRBD2 (6 bases). Trimming removed 2 bases from V and 5 bases from J, with 20 bases in between. The V gene's germline CDR1 is MDHEN and CDR2 SYDVKM. The CDR3 covers 17 residues. The CDR3 bases are TGTGCCAGCAGTTTAAGCATCGGGAGCGCAGGTGGAGATACGCAGTATTTT. Amino acid sequence: CASSLSIGSAGGDTQYF.

V usage is TRBV11-3 and J usage is TRBJ2-1, with 7 bases that match TRBD1. The V segment lost 1 base and the J segment 8 bases; nucleotides outside the gene matches: 5. CDR3 length: 14 residues. Germline V gene data show CDR1 as SGHNT and CDR2 as YENEEA. The CDR3 nucleotides read TGTGCCAGCAGCTTAGCGACAGGGAACGATGAGCAGTTCTTC. The encoded protein is CASSLATGNDEQFF. The full variable domain, with the rest looked up from reference TRBV11-3 and TRBJ2-1, is EAGVVQSPRYKIIEKKQPVAFWCNPISGHNTLYWYLQNLGQGPELLIRYENEEAVDDSQLPKDRFSAERLKGVDSTLKIQPAELGDSAVYLCASSLATGNDEQFFGPGTRLTVL.

The CDR3 is CASSSTGVEETQYF. CDR3 bases: TGTGCCAGCAGCTCCACAGGGGTGGAAGAGACCCAGTACTTC. The gene calls are TRBV13 and TRBJ2-5; TRBD1 matches at 7 bases. Trimming removed 4 bases from V and 3 bases from J; junction bases left unmatched: 5. CDR1 and CDR2 (germline): PRHDT, FYEKMQ (reference sequence). There are 14 residues in the CDR3.

This chain joins TRBV14 and TRBJ2-7; TRBD1 matches 9 bases. The CDR3 length is 14 residues. Germline loops: CDR1 SGHDN, CDR2 FVKESK. Unmatched junction bases numbered 4, after V lost 4 bases and J lost 3 bases. CDR3 sequence reads: CASSPPTGGYEQYF. The CDR3 coding sequence is TGTGCCAGCAGCCCACCGACAGGGGGCTACGAGCAGTACTTC.